This T cell receptor beta chain was identified during a study of CD8+ T cells in alopecia areata. The CDR3 is made up of 16 amino acids. Germline V gene sequence: CDR1 SGHDT, CDR2 YYEEEE. Trimming left V 4 bases short and J 2 bases short, with 19 bases between. It was cDNA, reverse transcribed from extracted RNA, that served as the sequencing template. Sequencing used immunoSEQ multiplex PCR; TCRdb keeps in-frame clones, though not all of them. This sample has roughly 150,000 clones, with around 50% found just once. V and J are TRBV5-6 and TRBJ2-7; unclear D gene. Sequencing used CD4+ T cells sorted from blood. The clonotype comes from a human donor with alopecia areata. The CDR3 region has the DNA TGTGCCAGCAGCCTAATATTAGGCCAGTTCCCCTACGAGCAGTACTTC. Amino acids: CASSLILGQFPYEQYF.